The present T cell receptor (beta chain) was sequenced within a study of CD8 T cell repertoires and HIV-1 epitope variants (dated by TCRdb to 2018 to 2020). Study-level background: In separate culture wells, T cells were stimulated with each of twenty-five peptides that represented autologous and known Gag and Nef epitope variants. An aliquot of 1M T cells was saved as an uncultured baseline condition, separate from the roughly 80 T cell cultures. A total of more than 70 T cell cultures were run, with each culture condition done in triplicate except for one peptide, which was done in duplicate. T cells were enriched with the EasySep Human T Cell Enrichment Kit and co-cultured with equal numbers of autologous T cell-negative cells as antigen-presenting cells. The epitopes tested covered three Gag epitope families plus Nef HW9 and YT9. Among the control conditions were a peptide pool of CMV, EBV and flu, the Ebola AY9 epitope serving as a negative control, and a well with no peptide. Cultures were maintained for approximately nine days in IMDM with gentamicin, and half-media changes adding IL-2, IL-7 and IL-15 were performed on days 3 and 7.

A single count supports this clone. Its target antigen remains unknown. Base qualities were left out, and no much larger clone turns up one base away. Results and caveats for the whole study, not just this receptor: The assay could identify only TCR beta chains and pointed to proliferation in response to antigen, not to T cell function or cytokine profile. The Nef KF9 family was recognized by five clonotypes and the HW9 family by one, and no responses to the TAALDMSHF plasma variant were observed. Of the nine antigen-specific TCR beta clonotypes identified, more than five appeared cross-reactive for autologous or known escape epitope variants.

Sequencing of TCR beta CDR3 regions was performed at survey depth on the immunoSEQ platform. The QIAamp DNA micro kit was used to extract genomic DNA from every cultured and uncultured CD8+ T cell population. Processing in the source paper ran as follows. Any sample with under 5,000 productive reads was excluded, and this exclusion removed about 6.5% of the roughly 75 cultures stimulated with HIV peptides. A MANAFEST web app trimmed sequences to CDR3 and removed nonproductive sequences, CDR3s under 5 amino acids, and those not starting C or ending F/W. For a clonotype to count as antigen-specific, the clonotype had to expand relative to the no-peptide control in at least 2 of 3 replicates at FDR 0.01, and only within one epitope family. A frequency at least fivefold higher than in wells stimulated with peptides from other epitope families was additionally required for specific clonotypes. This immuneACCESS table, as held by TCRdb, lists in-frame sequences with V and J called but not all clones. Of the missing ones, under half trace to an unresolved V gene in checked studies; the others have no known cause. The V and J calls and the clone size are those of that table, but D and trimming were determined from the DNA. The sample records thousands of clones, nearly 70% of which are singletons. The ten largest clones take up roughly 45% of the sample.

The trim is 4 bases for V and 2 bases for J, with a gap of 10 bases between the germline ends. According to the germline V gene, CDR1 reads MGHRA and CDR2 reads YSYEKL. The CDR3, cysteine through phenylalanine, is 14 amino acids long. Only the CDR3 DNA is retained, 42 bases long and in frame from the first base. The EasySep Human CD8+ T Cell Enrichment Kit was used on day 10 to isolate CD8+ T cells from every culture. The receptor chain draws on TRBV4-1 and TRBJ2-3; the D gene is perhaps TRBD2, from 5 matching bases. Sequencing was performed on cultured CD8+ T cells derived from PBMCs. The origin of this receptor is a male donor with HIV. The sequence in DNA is TGCGCCAGCAGCCGCCTGGACTTCACAGATACGCAGTATTTT. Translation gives CASSRLDFTDTQYF.